Listed below are T cell receptor beta chains from one sample, sequenced in a study. TCRdb re-derived calls from the RT-PCR reads in MiXCR, one entry per CDR3 protein. The sample yields approximately 720,000 distinct CDR3 sequences, 11% to 15% seen once. Sequenced: memory CD4+ T cells from blood. The origin of the receptors is a female donor in good health, serving as a healthy control. Both conserved end residues are part of each CDR3. Each record gives: clone size, J gene, V gene, CDR3 length, D gene, CDR3 protein, CDR3 DNA. A D gene is named only where the DNA matches it firmly. The listing skips clone size in some rows; elsewhere it reads once, few, many or a size class.

size: NA; J: TRBJ2-7; V: TRBV7-8; length: 15; D: NA; CDR3: CASSSKRGWQYEQYF; DNA: TGTGCCAGCAGCTCAAAAAGAGGGTGGCAATACGAGCAGTACTTC
size: NA; J: TRBJ1-5; V: TRBV6-1; length: 17; D: NA; CDR3: CASSEDGGPYSNQPQHF; DNA: TGTGCCAGCAGTGAGGACGGGGGACCGTATAGCAATCAGCCCCAGCATTTT
size: NA; J: TRBJ2-1; V: TRBV2; length: 18; D: NA; CDR3: CASGGSDAGTLSYNEQFF; DNA: TGTGCCAGCGGGGGTTCGGACGCCGGGACCCTGTCCTACAATGAGCAGTTCTTC
size: few; J: TRBJ2-5; V: TRBV24-1; length: 14; D: TRBD2; CDR3: CATCPGGREETQYF; DNA: TGTGCCACCTGCCCGGGAGGGAGGGAAGAGACCCAGTACTTC
size: NA; J: TRBJ2-1; V: TRBV20-1; length: 13; D: NA; CDR3: CSAPSPDNNGQFF; DNA: TGCAGTGCTCCCTCCCCTGACAACAATGGGCAGTTCTTC
size: few; J: TRBJ1-3; V: TRBV20-1; length: 15; D: TRBD1; CDR3: CSARTGTNSGNTIYF; DNA: TGCAGTGCCCGGACAGGGACAAACTCTGGAAACACCATATATTTT
size: few; J: TRBJ2-5; V: TRBV20-1; length: 15; D: NA; CDR3: CSAPIAADSRETQYF; DNA: TGCAGTGCACCGATCGCCGCAGACAGCCGGGAGACCCAGTACTTC
size: few; J: TRBJ1-2; V: TRBV5-4; length: 13; D: NA; CDR3: CASSLVAGDGYTF; DNA: TGTGCCAGCAGCTTGGTAGCGGGTGATGGCTACACCTTC
size: few; J: TRBJ2-1; V: TRBV12-3/TRBV12-4; length: 13; D: NA; CDR3: CASSSAGVGEQFF; DNA: TGTGCCAGCAGTTCAGCAGGGGTCGGCGAGCAGTTCTTC
size: NA; J: TRBJ1-1; V: TRBV25-1; length: 14; D: NA; CDR3: CASTPGSGGTEAFF; DNA: TGTGCCAGCACCCCGGGGTCCGGGGGCACTGAAGCTTTCTTT
size: NA; J: TRBJ1-5; V: TRBV6-1; length: 17; D: TRBD1; CDR3: CASSSPERGQGNQPQHF; DNA: TGTGCCAGCAGTTCCCCTGAGCGGGGACAGGGCAATCAGCCCCAGCATTTT
size: few; J: TRBJ2-5; V: TRBV6-2/TRBV6-3; length: 15; D: TRBD1; CDR3: CASSTPPGQQETQYF; DNA: TGTGCCAGCAGTACGCCACCGGGACAGCAAGAGACCCAGTACTTC
size: few; J: TRBJ2-1; V: TRBV3-1; length: 14; D: NA; CDR3: CASSQSVLYNEQFF; DNA: TGTGCCAGCAGCCAGAGCGTACTCTACAATGAGCAGTTCTTC
size: NA; J: TRBJ2-4; V: TRBV2; length: 12; D: TRBD1; CDR3: CASRDRGTDQYF; DNA: TGTGCCAGCAGGGACAGGGGGACAGATCAGTACTTC
size: few; J: TRBJ2-6; V: TRBV10-3; length: 17; D: TRBD1; CDR3: CAISETGTGPGANVLTF; DNA: TGTGCCATCAGTGAGACAGGGACAGGGCCTGGGGCCAACGTCCTGACTTTC
size: NA; J: TRBJ1-1; V: TRBV10-3; length: 13; D: NA; CDR3: CAISEGLNTEAFF; DNA: TGTGCCATCAGTGAGGGGTTGAACACTGAAGCTTTCTTT
size: NA; J: TRBJ2-7; V: TRBV20-1; length: 15; D: NA; CDR3: CSASPNDKKTYEQYF; DNA: TGCAGTGCTAGTCCTAACGATAAGAAAACCTACGAGCAGTACTTC
size: NA; J: TRBJ2-7; V: TRBV2; length: 12; D: NA; CDR3: CASSREDDGQYF; DNA: TGTGCCAGCAGCCGGGAAGACGACGGGCAGTACTTC
size: few; J: TRBJ2-2; V: TRBV24-1; length: 17; D: NA; CDR3: CATSDPRGGANTGELFF; DNA: TGTGCCACCAGTGACCCCAGGGGAGGGGCGAACACCGGGGAGCTGTTTTTT
size: few; J: TRBJ1-2; V: TRBV20-1; length: 15; D: TRBD1; CDR3: CSASPPGQGARGYTF; DNA: TGCAGTGCTTCCCCCCCGGGACAGGGGGCGCGGGGCTACACCTTC
size: NA; J: TRBJ2-1; V: TRBV24-1; length: 16; D: TRBD2; CDR3: CATSALAGGPYNEQFF; DNA: TGTGCCACCAGTGCCTTAGCGGGAGGGCCCTACAATGAGCAGTTCTTC
size: few; J: TRBJ1-1; V: TRBV5-1; length: 16; D: TRBD1; CDR3: CASSPGTGCAGTEAFF; DNA: TGCGCCAGCAGCCCGGGGACAGGGTGCGCGGGTACTGAAGCTTTCTTT
size: NA; J: TRBJ1-2; V: TRBV20-1; length: 15; D: NA; CDR3: CSATGQEDLLPANTF; DNA: TGCAGTGCTACGGGGCAAGAGGACCTTCTTCCAGCGAACACCTTC
size: many; J: TRBJ2-4; V: TRBV20-1; length: 12; D: NA; CDR3: CSARDRVGAVYF; DNA: TGCAGTGCTAGAGATCGTGTTGGAGCGGTATACTTC
size: NA; J: TRBJ1-3; V: TRBV20-1; length: 12; D: NA; CDR3: CSAKGAGNTIYF; DNA: TGCAGTGCCAAAGGGGCCGGAAACACCATATATTTT
size: NA; J: TRBJ1-2; V: TRBV20-1; length: 14; D: NA; CDR3: CSARRQITSMGYTF; DNA: TGCAGTGCTAGACGACAGATAACCTCTATGGGCTACACCTTC